This T cell receptor beta chain was identified in a study of CD8 T cells in ankylosing spondylitis. Notes on the study in general: For ankylosing spondylitis blood, a TCR beta motif of seven to nine highly homologous variants appeared characteristic.

From the 5' RACE reads, TCRdb called clonotypes with MiXCR, one entry per CDR3 protein. Of around 440,000 distinct CDR3 sequences in the sample, 17% were seen once. This clonotype has just a few counts. The antigen is undetermined. The CDR3 spans 17 residues. V lost 2 bases, J lost 4 bases, and 13 bases stayed unmatched. Germline V gene data show CDR1 as LNHNV and CDR2 as YYDKDF (reference sequence). This TCR was sampled from a male donor with ankylosing spondylitis. Sample: blood, either unsorted or a sorted T cell fraction (not recorded which). This chain uses TRBV15 with TRBJ1-1; TRBD1 matches at 7 bases. The DNA of the CDR3 is TGTGCCACCAGCAGAAACTACGACAGGGTGGGAAGCACTGAAGCTTTCTTT. This translates into CATSRNYDRVGSTEAFF.